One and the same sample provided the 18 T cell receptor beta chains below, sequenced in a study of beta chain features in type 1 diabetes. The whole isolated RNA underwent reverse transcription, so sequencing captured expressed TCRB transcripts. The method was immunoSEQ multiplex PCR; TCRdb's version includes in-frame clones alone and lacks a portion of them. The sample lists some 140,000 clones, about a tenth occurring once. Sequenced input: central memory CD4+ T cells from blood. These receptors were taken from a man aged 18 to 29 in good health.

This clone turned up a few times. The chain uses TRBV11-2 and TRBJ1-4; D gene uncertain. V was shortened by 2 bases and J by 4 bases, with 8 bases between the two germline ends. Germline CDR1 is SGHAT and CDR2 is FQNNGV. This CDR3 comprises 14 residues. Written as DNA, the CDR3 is TGTGCCAGCAGCTTACGGGGATTTAATGAAAAACTGTTTTTT. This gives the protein CASSLRGFNEKLFF.

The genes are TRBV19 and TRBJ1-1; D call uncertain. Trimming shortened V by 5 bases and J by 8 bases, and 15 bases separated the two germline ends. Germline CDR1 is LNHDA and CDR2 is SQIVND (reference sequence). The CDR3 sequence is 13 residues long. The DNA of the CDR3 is TGTGCCAGTAGTCCGGCACGTGGGCTCGAAGCTTTCTTT. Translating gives CASSPARGLEAFF.

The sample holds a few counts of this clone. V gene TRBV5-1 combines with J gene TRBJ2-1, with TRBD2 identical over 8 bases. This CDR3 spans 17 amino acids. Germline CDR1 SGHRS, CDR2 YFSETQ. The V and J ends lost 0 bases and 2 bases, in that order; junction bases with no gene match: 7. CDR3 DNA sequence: TGCGCCAGCAGCTTGGAAAGGGCGGGGGGCACCTACAATGAGCAGTTCTTC. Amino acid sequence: CASSLERAGGTYNEQFF.

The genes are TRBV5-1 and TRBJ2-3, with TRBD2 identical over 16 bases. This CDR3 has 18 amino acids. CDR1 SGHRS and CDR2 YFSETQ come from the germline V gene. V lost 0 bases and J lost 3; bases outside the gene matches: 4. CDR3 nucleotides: TGCGCCAGCAGCTTGGCCGGGACTAGCGGGGGGGTTACAGATACGCAGTATTTT. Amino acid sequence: CASSLAGTSGGVTDTQYF.

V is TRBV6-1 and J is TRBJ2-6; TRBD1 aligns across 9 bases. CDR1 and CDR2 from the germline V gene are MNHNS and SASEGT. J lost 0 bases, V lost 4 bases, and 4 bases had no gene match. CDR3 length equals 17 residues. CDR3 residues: CASSGTGVLSGANVLTF. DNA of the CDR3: TGTGCCAGCAGTGGGACAGGGGTCCTCTCTGGGGCCAACGTCCTGACTTTC.

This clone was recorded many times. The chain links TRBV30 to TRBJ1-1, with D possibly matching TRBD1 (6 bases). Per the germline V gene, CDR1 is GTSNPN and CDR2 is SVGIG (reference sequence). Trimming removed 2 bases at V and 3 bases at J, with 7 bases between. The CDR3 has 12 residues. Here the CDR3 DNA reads TGTGCCTGGAGTCGACAGGACACTGAAGCTTTCTTT. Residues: CAWSRQDTEAFF.

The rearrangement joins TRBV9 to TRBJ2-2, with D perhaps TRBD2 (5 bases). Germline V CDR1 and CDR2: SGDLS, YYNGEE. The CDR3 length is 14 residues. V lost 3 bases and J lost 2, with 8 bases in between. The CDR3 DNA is TGTGCCAGCAGCGCACGGACTAACACCGGGGAGCTGTTTTTT. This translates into CASSARTNTGELFF. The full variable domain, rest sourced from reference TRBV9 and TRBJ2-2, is DSGVTQTPKHLITATGQRVTLRCSPRSGDLSVYWYQQSLDQGLQFLIQYYNGEERAKGNILERFSAQQFPDLHSELNLSSLELGDSALYFCASSARTNTGELFFGEGSRLTVL.

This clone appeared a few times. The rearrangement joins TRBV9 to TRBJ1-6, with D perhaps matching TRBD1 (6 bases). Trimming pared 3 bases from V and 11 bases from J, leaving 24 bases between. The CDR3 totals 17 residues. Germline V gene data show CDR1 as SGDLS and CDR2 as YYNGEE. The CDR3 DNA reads TGTGCCAGCAGCGCCAACGCCCACGGACAGAGCACTACACCCCTCCACTTT. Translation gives CASSANAHGQSTTPLHF.

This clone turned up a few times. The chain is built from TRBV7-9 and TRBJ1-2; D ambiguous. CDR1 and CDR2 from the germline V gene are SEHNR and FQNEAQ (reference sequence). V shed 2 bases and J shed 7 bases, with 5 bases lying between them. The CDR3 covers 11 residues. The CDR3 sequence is CASSLPTGYTF. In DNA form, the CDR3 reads TGTGCCAGCAGCTTACCTACTGGCTACACCTTC. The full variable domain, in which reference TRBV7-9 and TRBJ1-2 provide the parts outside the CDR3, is DTGVSQNPRHKITKRGQNVTFRCDPISEHNRLYWYRQTLGQGPEFLTYFQNEAQLEKSRLLSDRFSAERPKGSFSTLEIQRTEQGDSAMYLCASSLPTGYTFGSGTRLTVV.

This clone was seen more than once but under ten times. The CDR3 protein is CAWSLRSGVSGANVLTF. The CDR3 coding sequence is TGTGCCTGGAGTCTGAGATCTGGAGTTTCTGGGGCCAACGTCCTGACTTTC. The chain recombines TRBV30 with TRBJ2-6, with D uncertain. The V gene lost 2 bases and the J gene lost 1 base, with 15 bases spanning the gap. Germline V CDR1 and CDR2: GTSNPN, SVGIG (reference sequence). The CDR3 has 17 residues.

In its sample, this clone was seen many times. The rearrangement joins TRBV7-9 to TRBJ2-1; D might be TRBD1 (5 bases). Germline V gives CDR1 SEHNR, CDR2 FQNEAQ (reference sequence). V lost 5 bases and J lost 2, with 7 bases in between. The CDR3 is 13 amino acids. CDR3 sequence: CASSPTAYNEQFF. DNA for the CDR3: TGTGCCAGCAGCCCGACAGCCTACAATGAGCAGTTCTTC.

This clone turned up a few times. The DNA for the CDR3 is TGTGCCAGCAGCCAAGCTATGTCAGGGGCTAGCACAGATACGCAGTATTTT. Translated, it gives CASSQAMSGASTDTQYF. The chain has TRBV4-2 and TRBJ2-3, with a tentative D call TRBD1 (6 bases). V gave up 1 base and J gave up 0 bases, with 14 bases separating them. CDR1 is LGHNA and CDR2 is YNFKEQ in the germline V gene. The length of the CDR3 is 17 residues.

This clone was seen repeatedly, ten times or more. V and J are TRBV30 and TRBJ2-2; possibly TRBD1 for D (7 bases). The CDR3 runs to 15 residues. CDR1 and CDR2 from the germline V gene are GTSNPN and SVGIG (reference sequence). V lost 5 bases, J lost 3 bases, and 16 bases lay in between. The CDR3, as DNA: TGTGCCTGGCGCTCAGGGGGAGGTCACACCGGGGAGCTGTTTTTT. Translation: CAWRSGGGHTGELFF.

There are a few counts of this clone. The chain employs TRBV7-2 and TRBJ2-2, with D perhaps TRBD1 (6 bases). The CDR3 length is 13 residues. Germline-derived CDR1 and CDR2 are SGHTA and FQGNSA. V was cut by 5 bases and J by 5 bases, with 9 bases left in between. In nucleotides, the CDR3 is TGTGCCAGCAGCCACAGGGCTACCGGGGAGCTGTTTTTT. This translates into CASSHRATGELFF. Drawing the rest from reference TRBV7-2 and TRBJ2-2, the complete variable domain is GAGVSQSPSNKVTEKGKDVELRCDPISGHTALYWYRQSLGQGLEFLIYFQGNSAPDKSGLPSDRFSAERTGGSVSTLTIQRTQQEDSAVYLCASSHRATGELFFGEGSRLTVL.

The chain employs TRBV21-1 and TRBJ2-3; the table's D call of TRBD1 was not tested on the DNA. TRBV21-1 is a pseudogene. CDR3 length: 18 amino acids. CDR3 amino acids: CASSKRGSGVVGTDTQYF. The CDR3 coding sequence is TGTGCCAGCAGCAAAAGGGGTAGTGGCGTTGTTGGCACAGATACGCAGTATTTT.

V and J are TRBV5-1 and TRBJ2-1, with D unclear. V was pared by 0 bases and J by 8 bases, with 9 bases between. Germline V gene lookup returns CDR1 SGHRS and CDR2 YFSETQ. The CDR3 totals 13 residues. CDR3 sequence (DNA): TGCGCCAGCAGCTTGGAATTTCAGGATGAGCAGTTCTTC. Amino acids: CASSLEFQDEQFF.

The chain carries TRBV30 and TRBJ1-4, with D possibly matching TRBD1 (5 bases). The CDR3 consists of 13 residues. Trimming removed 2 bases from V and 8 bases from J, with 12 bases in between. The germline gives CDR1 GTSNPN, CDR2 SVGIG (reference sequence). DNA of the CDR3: TGTGCCTGGAGTCCCGGACATAGAGAAAAACTGTTTTTT. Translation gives CAWSPGHREKLFF. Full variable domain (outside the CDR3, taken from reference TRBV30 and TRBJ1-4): SQTIHQWPATLVQPVGSPLSLECTVEGTSNPNLYWYRQAAGRGLQLLFYSVGIGQISSEVPQNLSASRPQDRQFILSSKKLLLSDSGFYLCAWSPGHREKLFFGSGTQLSVL.

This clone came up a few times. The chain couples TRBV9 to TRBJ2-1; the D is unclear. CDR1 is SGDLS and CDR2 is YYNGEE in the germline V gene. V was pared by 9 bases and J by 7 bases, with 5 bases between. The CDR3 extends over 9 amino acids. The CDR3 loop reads CAKLNEQFF. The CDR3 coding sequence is TGTGCCAAACTTAATGAGCAGTTCTTC.